Listed below are T cell receptor beta chains from one sample, sequenced in a study of beta chain features in type 1 diabetes. Sequencing used immunoSEQ multiplex PCR; TCRdb keeps in-frame clones, though not all of them. The data hold a few hundred thousand clones, with about 15% observed a single time. The sample taken for sequencing was naive CD4+ T cells from blood. These receptors all come from a young man with type 1 diabetes. CDR3s include the opening cysteine and the closing phenylalanine or tryptophan. The order of the fields is CDR3 protein, CDR3 DNA, J gene, D gene, V gene, clone size. A D gene is named only where the DNA matches it firmly. Only part of the rows carry a size: once, few, many, or a class if the clone is expanded.

CDR3: CASSFPLGQSLQETQYF
DNA: TGTGCCAGCAGCTTCCCGCTGGGGCAGAGCCTCCAAGAGACCCAGTACTTC
J: TRBJ2-5
D: .
V: TRBV5-4
size: .

CDR3: CASRRAAGANVLTF
DNA: TGTGCCAGCCGCAGGGCTGCCGGGGCCAACGTCCTGACTTTC
J: TRBJ2-6
D: .
V: TRBV5-4
size: .

CDR3: CASSPTVQGAIKRGQYF
DNA: TGTGCCAGCTCGCCCACTGTACAGGGGGCAATAAAGAGGGGGCAGTACTTC
J: TRBJ2-7
D: TRBD1
V: TRBV18
size: few

CDR3: CASSQDSRGTLHF
DNA: TGCGCCAGCAGCCAAGATTCCAGGGGCACCCTCCACTTT
J: TRBJ1-6
D: .
V: TRBV4-1
size: .

CDR3: CASSQQVPAEAFF
DNA: TGTGCCAGCAGTCAACAGGTACCAGCTGAAGCTTTCTTT
J: TRBJ1-1
D: .
V: TRBV2
size: once

CDR3: CASSTAGGPVNEQFF
DNA: TGTGCCAGCAGCACAGCGGGAGGGCCGGTCAATGAGCAGTTCTTC
J: TRBJ2-1
D: TRBD2
V: TRBV14
size: .

CDR3: CALTGTGSRYEQFF
DNA: TGTGCCCTAACGGGCACAGGGTCACGGTATGAGCAGTTCTTC
J: TRBJ2-1
D: .
V: TRBV2
size: few

CDR3: CASSPWTSGTYEQYF
DNA: TGTGCCAGCTCACCTTGGACTAGCGGAACCTACGAGCAGTACTTC
J: TRBJ2-7
D: TRBD2
V: TRBV18
size: few

CDR3: CASSNSYNSPLHF
DNA: TGTGCCAGCAGTAACAGCTATAATTCACCCCTCCACTTT
J: TRBJ1-6
D: .
V: TRBV5-6
size: few

CDR3: CASSRGGNQPQHF
DNA: TGTGCCAGCAGCCGCGGGGGCAATCAGCCCCAGCATTTT
J: TRBJ1-5
D: .
V: TRBV5-4
size: .

CDR3: CASSSEYEQYF
DNA: TGTGCCAGCAGCTCGGAGTACGAGCAGTACTTC
J: TRBJ2-7
D: .
V: TRBV7-9
size: few

CDR3: CASSVVGQGGTGELFF
DNA: TGTGCCAGCAGCGTAGTCGGGCAGGGAGGGACCGGGGAGCTGTTTTTT
J: TRBJ2-2
D: TRBD2
V: TRBV9
size: .

CDR3: CASSQKPGLEQYF
DNA: TGTGCCAGCAGCCAAAAACCCGGACTCGAGCAGTACTTC
J: TRBJ2-7
D: .
V: TRBV7-6
size: few

CDR3: CASSPGGTGGNNEQFF
DNA: TGTGCCAGCAGCCCAGGGGGGACAGGGGGAAACAATGAGCAGTTCTTC
J: TRBJ2-1
D: TRBD1
V: TRBV11-2
size: few